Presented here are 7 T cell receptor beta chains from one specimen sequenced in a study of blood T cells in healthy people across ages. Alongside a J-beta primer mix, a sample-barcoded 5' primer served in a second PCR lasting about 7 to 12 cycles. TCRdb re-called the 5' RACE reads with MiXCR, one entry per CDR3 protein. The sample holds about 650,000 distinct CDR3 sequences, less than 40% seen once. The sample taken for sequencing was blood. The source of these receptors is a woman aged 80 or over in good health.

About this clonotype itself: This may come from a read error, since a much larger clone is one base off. The CDR3 bases are TGTGTCAGCAGTCGAACAGGGGCTTGGGCCAAAAACATTCAGTACTTC. This gives the protein CVSSRTGAWAKNIQYF. This chain uses TRBV12-3 or TRBV12-4 with TRBJ2-4; 7 bases line up with TRBD1. CDR3 length: 16 amino acids.

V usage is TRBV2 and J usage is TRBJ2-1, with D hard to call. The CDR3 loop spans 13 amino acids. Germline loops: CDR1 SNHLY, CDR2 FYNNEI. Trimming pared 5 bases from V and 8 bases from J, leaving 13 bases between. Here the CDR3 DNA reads TGTGCCAGCAGTCCCGACTCTAGGGATGAGCAGTTCTTC. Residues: CASSPDSRDEQFF.

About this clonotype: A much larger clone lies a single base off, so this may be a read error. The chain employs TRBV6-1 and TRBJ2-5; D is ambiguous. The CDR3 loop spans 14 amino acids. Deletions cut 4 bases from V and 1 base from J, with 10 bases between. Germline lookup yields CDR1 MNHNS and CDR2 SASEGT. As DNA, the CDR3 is TGTGCCAGCAGTGGCGGAACAGTCCAAGAGACCCAGTACTTC. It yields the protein CASSGGTVQETQYF.

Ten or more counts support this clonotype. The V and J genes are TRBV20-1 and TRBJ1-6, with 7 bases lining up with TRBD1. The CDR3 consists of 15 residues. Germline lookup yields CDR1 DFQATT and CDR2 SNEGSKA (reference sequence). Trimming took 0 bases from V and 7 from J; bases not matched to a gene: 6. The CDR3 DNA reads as TGCAGTGCTAGAGATCAAGTGACAGGGAATTCACCCCTCCACTTT. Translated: CSARDQVTGNSPLHF.

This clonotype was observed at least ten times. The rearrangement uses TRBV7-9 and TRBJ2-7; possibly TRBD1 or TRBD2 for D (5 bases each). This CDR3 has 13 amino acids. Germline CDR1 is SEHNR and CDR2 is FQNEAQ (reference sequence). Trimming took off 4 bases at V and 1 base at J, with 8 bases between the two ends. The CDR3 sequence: CASSSGASYEQYF. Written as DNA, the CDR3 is TGTGCCAGCAGCTCCGGGGCGTCCTACGAGCAGTACTTC.

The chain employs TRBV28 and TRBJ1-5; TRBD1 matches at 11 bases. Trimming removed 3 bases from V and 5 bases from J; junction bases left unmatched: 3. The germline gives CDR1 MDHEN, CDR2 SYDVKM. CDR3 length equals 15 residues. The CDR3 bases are TGTGCCAGCAGTTTGCGGGACAGGGGGTATCAGCCCCAGCATTTT. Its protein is CASSLRDRGYQPQHF.

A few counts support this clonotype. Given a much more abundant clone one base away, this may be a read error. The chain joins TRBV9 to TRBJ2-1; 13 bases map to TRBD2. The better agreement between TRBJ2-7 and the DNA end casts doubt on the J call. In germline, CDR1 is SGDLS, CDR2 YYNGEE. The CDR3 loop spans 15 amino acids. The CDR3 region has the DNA TGTGCCAGCAGCGCGGGACTAGCGGGGTACAATGAGCAGTACTTC. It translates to CASSAGLAGYNEQYF.